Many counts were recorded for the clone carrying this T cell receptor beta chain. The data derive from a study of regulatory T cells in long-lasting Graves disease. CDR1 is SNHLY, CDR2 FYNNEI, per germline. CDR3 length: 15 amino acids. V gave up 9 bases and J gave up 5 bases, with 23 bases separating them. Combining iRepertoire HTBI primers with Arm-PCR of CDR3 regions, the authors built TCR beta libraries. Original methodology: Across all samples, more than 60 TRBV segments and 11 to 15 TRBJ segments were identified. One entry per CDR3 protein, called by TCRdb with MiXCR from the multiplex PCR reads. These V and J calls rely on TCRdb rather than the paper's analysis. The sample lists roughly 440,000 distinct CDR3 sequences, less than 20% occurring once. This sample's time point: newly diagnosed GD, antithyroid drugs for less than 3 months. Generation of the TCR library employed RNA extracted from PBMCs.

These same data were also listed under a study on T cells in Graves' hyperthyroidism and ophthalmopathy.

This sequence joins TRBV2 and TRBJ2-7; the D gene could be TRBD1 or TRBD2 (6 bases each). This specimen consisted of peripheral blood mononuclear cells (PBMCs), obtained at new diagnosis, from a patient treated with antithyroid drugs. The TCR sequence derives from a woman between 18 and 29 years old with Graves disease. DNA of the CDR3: TGTGCCAGTCGTAGGGGGGATGCCCTATTGAACGAGCAGTACTTC. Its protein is CASRRGDALLNEQYF.